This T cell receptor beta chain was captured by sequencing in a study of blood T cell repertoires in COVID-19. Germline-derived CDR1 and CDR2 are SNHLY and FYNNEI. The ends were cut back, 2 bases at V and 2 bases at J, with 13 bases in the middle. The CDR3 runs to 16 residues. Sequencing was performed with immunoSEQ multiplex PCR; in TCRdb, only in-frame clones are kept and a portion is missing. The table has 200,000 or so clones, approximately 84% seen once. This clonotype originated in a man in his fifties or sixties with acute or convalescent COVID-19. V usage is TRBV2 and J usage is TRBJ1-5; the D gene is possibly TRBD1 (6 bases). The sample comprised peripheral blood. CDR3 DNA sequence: TGTGCCAGCAGTGAACTGGGGGGGGGCGGCAATCAGCCCCAGCATTTT. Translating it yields CASSELGGGGNQPQHF.